This T cell receptor (beta chain) came from a study of CD8+ T cells in alopecia areata. V lost 4 bases and J lost 2; bases outside the gene matches: 3. The CDR3 totals 15 residues. From germline, CDR1 is SGHDT and CDR2 YYEEEE. RNA was extracted and reverse transcribed into cDNA as the sequencing template. The protocol was immunoSEQ multiplex PCR, while the TCRdb copy is restricted to in-frame clones and leaves out a portion. In the table there are over 150,000 clones, 63% of which are singletons. The receptor comes from a human donor with alopecia areata. This specimen was CD4+ T cells sorted from blood, taken at week 0. The chain has TRBV5-6 and TRBJ2-6; 7 nucleotides match TRBD1. In DNA form, the CDR3 reads TGTGCCAGCAGCCCCGACAGGGCTGGGGCCAACGTCCTGACTTTC. Amino acids: CASSPDRAGANVLTF.